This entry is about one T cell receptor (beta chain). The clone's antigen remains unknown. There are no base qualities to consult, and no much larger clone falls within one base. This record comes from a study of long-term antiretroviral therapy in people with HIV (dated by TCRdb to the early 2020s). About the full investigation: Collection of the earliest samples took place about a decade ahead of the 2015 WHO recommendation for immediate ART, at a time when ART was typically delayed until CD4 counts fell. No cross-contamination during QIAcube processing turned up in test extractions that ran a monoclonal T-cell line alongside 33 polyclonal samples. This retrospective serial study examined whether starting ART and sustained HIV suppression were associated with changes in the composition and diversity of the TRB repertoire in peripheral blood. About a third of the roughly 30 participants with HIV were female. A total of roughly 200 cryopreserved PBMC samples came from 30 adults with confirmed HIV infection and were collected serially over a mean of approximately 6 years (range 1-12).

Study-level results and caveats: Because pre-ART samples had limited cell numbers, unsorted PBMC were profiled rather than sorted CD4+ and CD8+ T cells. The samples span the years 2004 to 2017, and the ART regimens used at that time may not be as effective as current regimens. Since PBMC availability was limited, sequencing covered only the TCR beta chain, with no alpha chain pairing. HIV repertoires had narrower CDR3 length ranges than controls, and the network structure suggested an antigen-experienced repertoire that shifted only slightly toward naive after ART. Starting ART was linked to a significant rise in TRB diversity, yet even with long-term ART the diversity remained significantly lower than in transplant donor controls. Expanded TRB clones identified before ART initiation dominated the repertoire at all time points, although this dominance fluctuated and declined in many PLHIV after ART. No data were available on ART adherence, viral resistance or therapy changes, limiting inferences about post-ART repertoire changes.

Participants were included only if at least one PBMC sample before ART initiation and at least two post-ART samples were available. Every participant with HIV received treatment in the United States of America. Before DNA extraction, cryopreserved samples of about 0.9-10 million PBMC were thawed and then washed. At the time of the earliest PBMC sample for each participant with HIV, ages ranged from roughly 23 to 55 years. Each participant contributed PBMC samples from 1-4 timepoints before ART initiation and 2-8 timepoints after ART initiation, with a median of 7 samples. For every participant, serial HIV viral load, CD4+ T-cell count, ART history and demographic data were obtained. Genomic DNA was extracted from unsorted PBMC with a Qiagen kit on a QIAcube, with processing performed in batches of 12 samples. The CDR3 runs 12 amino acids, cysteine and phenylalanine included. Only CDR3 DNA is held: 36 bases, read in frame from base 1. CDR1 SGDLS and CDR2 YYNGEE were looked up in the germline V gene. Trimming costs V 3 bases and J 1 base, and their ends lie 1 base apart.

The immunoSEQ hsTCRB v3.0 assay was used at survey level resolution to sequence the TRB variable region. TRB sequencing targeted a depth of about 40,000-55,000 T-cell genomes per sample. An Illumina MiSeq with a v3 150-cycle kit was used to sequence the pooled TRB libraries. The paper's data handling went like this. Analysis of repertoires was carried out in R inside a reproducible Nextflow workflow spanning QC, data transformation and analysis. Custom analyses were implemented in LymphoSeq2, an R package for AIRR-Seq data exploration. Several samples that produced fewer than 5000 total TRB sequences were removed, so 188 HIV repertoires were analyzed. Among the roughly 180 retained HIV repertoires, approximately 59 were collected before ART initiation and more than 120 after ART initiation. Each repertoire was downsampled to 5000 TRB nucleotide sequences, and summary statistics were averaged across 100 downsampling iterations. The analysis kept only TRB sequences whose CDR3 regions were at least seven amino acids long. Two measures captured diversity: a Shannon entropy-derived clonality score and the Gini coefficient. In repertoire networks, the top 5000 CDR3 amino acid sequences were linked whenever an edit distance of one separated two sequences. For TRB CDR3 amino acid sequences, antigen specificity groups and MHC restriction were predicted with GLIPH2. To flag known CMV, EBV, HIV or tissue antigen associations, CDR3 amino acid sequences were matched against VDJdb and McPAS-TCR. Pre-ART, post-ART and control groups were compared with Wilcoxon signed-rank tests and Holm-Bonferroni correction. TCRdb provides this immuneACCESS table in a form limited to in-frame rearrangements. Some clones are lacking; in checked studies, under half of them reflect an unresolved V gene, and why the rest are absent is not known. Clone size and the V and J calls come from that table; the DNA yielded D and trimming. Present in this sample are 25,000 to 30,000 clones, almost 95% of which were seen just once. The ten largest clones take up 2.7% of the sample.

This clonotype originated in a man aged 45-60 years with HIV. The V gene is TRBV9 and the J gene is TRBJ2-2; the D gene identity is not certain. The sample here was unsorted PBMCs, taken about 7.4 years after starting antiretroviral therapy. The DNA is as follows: TGTGCCAGCAGCGAGAACACCGGGGAGCTGTTTTTT. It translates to CASSENTGELFF.